The 2 T cell receptor beta chains given below trace back to one sample, sequenced in a study of blood T cell repertoires in COVID-19. Sequenced by immunoSEQ multiplex PCR; TCRdb stores in-frame clones only, minus some. The sample holds 200,000 to 250,000 clones; under 90% are singletons and the top ten take less than 7.5%. The specimen sequenced was peripheral blood. These receptors were obtained from a man in his sixties who had recovered from COVID-19.

The chain carries TRBV3-1 (or the pseudogene TRBV3-2) and TRBJ2-7; no definite D call. V was clipped by 6 bases and J by 3 bases, with 12 bases between them. The CDR3 runs to 13 residues. Germline V gene sequence: CDR1 LGHDT, CDR2 YNNKEL (reference sequence). In DNA form, the CDR3 reads TGTGCCAGCAGTCTTTCTCCCGTCTACGAGCAGTACTTC. It translates to CASSLSPVYEQYF.

The CDR3 DNA reads TGTGCCAGCAGTTACTCCAAGACTGACACAGATACGCAGTATTTT. This gives the protein CASSYSKTDTDTQYF. V usage is TRBV6-6 and J usage is TRBJ2-3; no clear D gene. Germline V lookup: CDR1 MNHNY, CDR2 SVGAGI (reference sequence). The CDR3 extends over 15 amino acids. V was pared by 0 bases and J by 2 bases, with 9 bases between.